A single sample gave rise to the 20 T cell receptor beta chains below, sequenced in a study of spatial heterogeneity in lung cancer. Regarding time point: sample taken at primary tumor resection. TCRdb re-called the 5' RACE reads with MiXCR, one entry per CDR3 protein. The sample has under 25,000 distinct CDR3 sequences; about 7.2% are singletons. This specimen was PBMCs, taken at surgery. The receptors originated from a male donor with early-stage non-small cell lung cancer.

At least ten counts were recorded for this clonotype. The CDR3, as DNA: TGCAGCGTCTGGTCGGGACAGGGGAATGAGCAGTTCTTC. Amino acid sequence: CSVWSGQGNEQFF. The chain is built from TRBV29-1 and TRBJ2-1; 10 bases are a match to TRBD1. Germline CDR1 reads SQVTM; CDR2 reads ANQGSEA. This CDR3 region has 13 residues. V was pared by 6 bases and J by 7 bases, with 6 bases of the junction left unmatched.

This clonotype was recorded many times. The chain recombines TRBV5-1 with TRBJ2-5; D is ambiguous. Germline CDR1 SGHRS, CDR2 YFSETQ. V was cut by 4 bases and J by 1 base, with 8 bases left in between. This CDR3 contains 13 residues. DNA of the CDR3: TGCGCCAGCAGCCCTGGGATCCAAGAGACCCAGTACTTC. Residues: CASSPGIQETQYF.

In this sample, this clonotype turned up a few times. CDR3 nucleotide sequence: TGCGCCAGCAGCGTAACGTGGCTCCCGCTCCCGCGCTCCTACAATGAGCAGTTCTTC. Amino acid sequence: CASSVTWLPLPRSYNEQFF. The rearrangement joins TRBV5-1 to TRBJ2-1; D is undetermined. Trimming stripped 4 bases from V and 0 bases from J, with 23 bases between. The V gene's germline CDR1 is SGHRS and CDR2 YFSETQ. CDR3 size: 19 residues. Full variable domain (missing parts from reference TRBV5-1 and TRBJ2-1): KAGVTQTPRYLIKTRGQQVTLSCSPISGHRSVSWYQQTPGQGLQFLFEYFSETQRNKGNFPGRFSGRQFSNSRSEMNVSTLELGDSALYLCASSVTWLPLPRSYNEQFFGPGTRLTVL.

At least ten counts were recorded for this clonotype. This chain connects TRBV6-1 to TRBJ2-1, with TRBD2 identical over 12 bases. Germline CDR1 MNHNS, CDR2 SASEGT. Trimming at V came to 8 bases and at J to 9 bases, leaving 14 bases not matched to a gene. The CDR3 consists of 16 residues. The CDR3 is CASGLGLAGGTGEQFF. For the CDR3, the DNA is TGTGCCAGCGGCTTAGGGCTAGCGGGAGGGACCGGTGAGCAGTTCTTC.

The rearrangement joins TRBV28 to TRBJ1-5, with 8 bases aligning to TRBD1. Trimming at V came to 10 bases and at J to 6 bases, leaving 14 bases not matched to a gene. The CDR3 extends over 15 amino acids. Looked up from germline, CDR1 is MDHEN and CDR2 is SYDVKM. In nucleotides, the CDR3 is TGTGCCACCCAGGCAGGGGGCGCGTTGGGTCAGCCCCAGCATTTT. It yields the protein CATQAGGALGQPQHF. The whole variable domain, remainder taken from reference TRBV28 and TRBJ1-5, is DVKVTQSSRYLVKRTGEKVFLECVQDMDHENMFWYRQDPGLGLRLIYFSYDVKMKEKGDIPEGYSVSREKKERFSLILESASTNQTSMYLCATQAGGALGQPQHFGDGTRLSIL.

This clonotype was counted at least ten times. The chain links TRBV20-1 to TRBJ1-1; possible D gene TRBD1, 5 bases. The CDR3 loop spans 16 amino acids. V lost 3 bases and J lost 4, with 21 bases in between. Germline loops: CDR1 DFQATT, CDR2 SNEGSKA (reference sequence). Written as DNA, the CDR3 is TGCAGTGCTAGCCTCCGGGACCCCCAGGCGGGCACTGAAGCTTTCTTT. It encodes CSASLRDPQAGTEAFF.

The chain carries TRBV2 and TRBJ1-2; D gene ambiguous. Trimming removed 2 bases from V and 3 bases from J, with 7 bases in between. Germline V gene data show CDR1 as SNHLY and CDR2 as FYNNEI. The CDR3 runs to 13 residues. Here the CDR3 reads CASSEFTDYGYTF. CDR3 bases: TGTGCCAGCAGTGAATTTACAGACTATGGCTACACCTTC.

At least ten counts were recorded for this clonotype. This sequence joins TRBV20-1 and TRBJ2-3; TRBD2 might be the D (6 bases). CDR1 is DFQATT and CDR2 is SNEGSKA in the germline V gene (reference sequence). The CDR3 is made up of 13 amino acids. Trimming stripped 5 bases from V and 5 bases from J, with 14 bases between. The CDR3 DNA reads as TGCAGTGCTCCCCAAGGCGGGAAAGATACGCAGTATTTT. Its translation is CSAPQGGKDTQYF.

This clonotype came up many times. The J gene is TRBJ2-2, the V gene TRBV7-6; unclear D gene. With 4 bases removed from V and 0 bases from J, the gap between germline ends came to 12 bases. Germline loops: CDR1 SGHVS, CDR2 FNYEAQ. This CDR3 spans 16 amino acids. In DNA form, the CDR3 reads TGTGCCAGCAGCTGGCTGGGCCAGCCGAACACCGGGGAGCTGTTTTTT. Protein sequence: CASSWLGQPNTGELFF.

This clonotype was recorded only once. The V and J genes are TRBV28 and TRBJ2-7, with TRBD1 identical over 7 bases. The CDR3 has 13 residues. Germline V gene data show CDR1 as MDHEN and CDR2 as SYDVKM. CDR3 residues: CVTKGAGLYEQYF. The DNA of the CDR3 is TGTGTAACTAAGGGGGCCGGATTGTACGAGCAGTACTTC.

Many counts were recorded for this clonotype. The V gene is TRBV7-6, the J gene TRBJ2-1; the D gene is possibly TRBD1 (5 bases). V was clipped by 5 bases and J by 1 base, with 9 bases between them. The length of the CDR3 is 14 residues. Germline V gene lookup returns CDR1 SGHVS and CDR2 FNYEAQ. In DNA form, the CDR3 reads TGTGCCAGCAGCCCGACAGTTTCCTACAATGAGCAGTTCTTC. It codes for CASSPTVSYNEQFF.

This clonotype occurred many times. This chain connects TRBV7-8 to TRBJ2-4; possibly TRBD1 for D (5 bases). The CDR3 totals 15 residues. Trimming stripped 1 base from V and 0 bases from J, with 7 bases between. Germline CDR1 is SGHVS and CDR2 is FQNEAQ. In DNA, the CDR3 is TGTGCCAGCAGCTTAGGGACACTAGCCAAAAACATTCAGTACTTC. Protein product: CASSLGTLAKNIQYF.

This clonotype was recorded at least ten times. This chain links TRBV12-5 with TRBJ2-5; no definite D call. The ends were cut back, 2 bases at V and 8 bases at J, with 3 bases in the middle. The CDR3 extends over 10 amino acids. Germline-derived CDR1 and CDR2 are LGHNT and FRNRAP. The CDR3 bases are TGTGCTAGTGGTTTGCCCACCCAGTACTTC. Its translation: CASGLPTQYF.

This clonotype was observed a handful of times. The rearrangement uses TRBV20-1 and TRBJ1-3; perhaps TRBD1 as D (6 bases). CDR3 length: 12 residues. The V and J ends lost 6 bases and 4 bases respectively, with 10 bases between them. Looked up from germline, CDR1 is DFQATT and CDR2 is SNEGSKA (reference sequence). The CDR3 sequence is CSAPGVGNTIYF. CDR3 bases: TGCAGTGCCCCAGGGGTCGGAAACACCATATATTTT.

In its sample, this clonotype is medium-sized. This rearrangement joins TRBV28 to TRBJ2-7; 7 nucleotides match TRBD1. V shed 6 bases and J 3 bases; nucleotides not matched to a gene: 5. CDR1 MDHEN and CDR2 SYDVKM come from the germline V gene. CDR3 length equals 13 residues. This CDR3 reads CASSSGTVYEQYV. Here the CDR3 DNA reads TGTGCCAGCAGCTCCGGGACAGTCTACGAGCAGTACGTC.

There are many counts of this clonotype. The rearrangement joins TRBV2 to TRBJ1-5, with 9 bases identical to TRBD1. This CDR3 is built from 17 residues. Germline loops: CDR1 SNHLY, CDR2 FYNNEI. The J segment lost 3 bases and the V segment lost 4 bases, leaving 10 bases of the junction unmatched. The CDR3 loop is CASSGAYGQGNNQPQHF. The CDR3 DNA reads as TGTGCCAGCAGTGGGGCCTACGGACAGGGGAACAATCAGCCCCAGCATTTT.

This chain uses TRBV12-3 or TRBV12-4 with TRBJ2-6; 8 positions match TRBD1. The CDR3 extends over 17 amino acids. The V and J ends lost 3 bases and 1 base, in that order; junction bases with no gene match: 5. The CDR3: CASSFGTGRSGANVLTF. For the CDR3, the DNA is TGTGCCAGCAGTTTTGGGACAGGCCGATCTGGGGCCAACGTCCTGACTTTC.

This clonotype occurred many times. This chain links TRBV10-3 with TRBJ2-3; the D is unclear. V was shortened by 6 bases and J by 0 bases, with 4 bases between the two germline ends. CDR3 length equals 12 residues. The germline gives CDR1 ENHRY, CDR2 SYGVKD. The CDR3 here is CAISVSTDTQYF. The CDR3 nucleotides read TGTGCCATCAGCGTGAGCACAGATACGCAGTATTTT.

This clonotype was detected a few times. The chain carries TRBV18 and TRBJ2-3; TRBD2 matches 8 bases. Germline values: CDR1 KGHSH, CDR2 LQKENI. The CDR3 sequence is 17 residues long. The V gene end was trimmed by 0 bases and the J gene end by 1 base; junction bases not matched to a gene: 6. CDR3 loop: CASSPPAGGGGTDTQYF. CDR3 sequence (DNA): TGTGCCAGCTCACCACCGGCGGGGGGTGGCGGCACAGATACGCAGTATTTT.

This clonotype appeared many times. The chain links TRBV5-1 to TRBJ2-1; no clear D gene. CDR3 size: 13 residues. CDR1 is SGHRS and CDR2 is YFSETQ in the germline V gene. The V and J ends lost 2 bases and 9 bases respectively, with 12 bases between them. CDR3 in amino acids: CASSFTAVSEQFF. CDR3 nucleotide sequence: TGCGCCAGCAGCTTCACCGCGGTATCTGAGCAGTTCTTC.